This is a list of T cell receptor beta chains from one sample in a study of human T cells and chemical hapten exposure. MiXCR, applied by TCRdb to the RACE reads, yields one record per CDR3 protein. The sample has around 99,000 distinct CDR3 sequences, 9.5% to 12% seen once. This material consisted of whole blood, taken in connection with sensitization to the hapten diphenylcyclopropenone (DPC). The receptor set was obtained from a man in his forties with alopecia areata. Some clones in this sample may be carry-over from other donors' samples. CDR3s include the opening cysteine and the closing phenylalanine or tryptophan. Fields, in order: clone size, D gene, V gene, J gene, CDR3 protein, CDR3 DNA. The D gene is left open where the match is weak. Part of the rows lack a size; the others show once, few, many or a class for expanded clones.

many,NA,TRBV29-1,TRBJ2-4,CSGGHLNIQYF,TGCAGCGGGGGACACTTAAACATTCAGTACTTC
few,NA,TRBV10-3,TRBJ1-4,CAISGERLQNEKLFF,TGTGCCATCAGTGGGGAGCGCCTCCAAAATGAAAAACTGTTTTTT
NA,TRBD1,TRBV7-3,TRBJ1-1,CASTPAGQMNTEAFF,TGTGCCAGCACCCCGGCGGGACAGATGAACACTGAAGCTTTCTTT
many,TRBD1,TRBV7-8,TRBJ1-3,CASSERDRISGNTIYF,TGTGCCAGCAGCGAACGGGACAGGATCTCTGGAAACACCATATATTTT
few,NA,TRBV28,TRBJ1-5,CASSADSHNQPQHF,TGTGCCAGCAGTGCGGACAGCCACAATCAGCCCCAGCATTTT
NA,NA,TRBV29-1,TRBJ2-5,CSVVSLRQYF,TGCAGCGTTGTTTCTCTACGGCAGTACTTC
NA,NA,TRBV7-2,TRBJ2-3,CASSKTGTDTQYF,TGTGCCAGCAGCAAAACGGGCACAGATACGCAGTATTTT
few,TRBD2,TRBV4-3,TRBJ2-3,CASSQDLLAESDTQYF,TGCGCCAGCAGCCAAGACCTACTAGCGGAATCAGATACGCAGTATTTT
NA,TRBD1,TRBV3-1,TRBJ2-1,CASSRGGYSYNEQFF,TGTGCCAGCAGCCGAGGGGGCTACTCCTACAATGAGCAGTTCTTC
few,NA,TRBV6-1,TRBJ1-5,CASGTGTGSNQPQHF,TGTGCCAGCGGCACAGGGACTGGTAGCAATCAGCCCCAGCATTTT
many,NA,TRBV12-3/TRBV12-4,TRBJ2-1,CASSLAWSREQFF,TGTGCCAGCAGTTTAGCATGGTCAAGGGAGCAGTTCTTC
NA,NA,TRBV19,TRBJ1-5,CASRSSEAGRNQPQHF,TGTGCCAGTAGATCTAGTGAGGCAGGGCGCAATCAGCCCCAGCATTTT
few,TRBD1,TRBV15,TRBJ2-7,CATSRDRGLYEQYF,TGTGCCACCAGCAGAGACAGGGGGTTATACGAGCAGTACTTC
few,NA,TRBV18,TRBJ1-5,CASSLQGNNQPQHF,TGTGCCAGCTCGCTACAAGGAAACAATCAGCCCCAGCATTTT
few,NA,TRBV7-8,TRBJ1-4,CASSNRQVATNEKLFF,TGTGCCAGCAGCAATAGACAGGTGGCAACTAATGAAAAACTGTTTTTT
few,TRBD2,TRBV5-1,TRBJ2-3,CASSLDLFAGAGTDTQYF,TGCGCCAGCAGCCTGGACCTCTTTGCGGGAGCAGGAACAGATACGCAGTATTTT
few,NA,TRBV18,TRBJ1-1,CASSLIPGQPNTEAFF,TGTGCCAGCTCACTTATACCCGGACAGCCGAACACTGAAGCTTTCTTT
many,NA,TRBV18,TRBJ2-2,CASSPLQGNTGELFF,TGTGCCAGCTCACCACTCCAGGGTAACACCGGGGAGCTGTTTTTT
few,NA,TRBV10-3,TRBJ2-3,CAISENPAGASTDTQYF,TGTGCCATCAGTGAGAACCCGGCGGGGGCTAGCACAGATACGCAGTATTTT
many,NA,TRBV10-3,TRBJ2-5,CAIGPAQETQYF,TGTGCCATCGGTCCGGCCCAAGAGACCCAGTACTTC
NA,NA,TRBV7-2,TRBJ2-2,CASSLAWVITGELFF,TGTGCCAGCAGCTTAGCCTGGGTGATAACCGGGGAGCTGTTTTTT
few,TRBD1,TRBV4-2,TRBJ1-6,CASSQAPLQGKHSPLHF,TGTGCCAGCAGCCAAGCGCCCCTACAGGGGAAGCATTCACCCCTCCACTTT
many,TRBD1,TRBV7-3,TRBJ1-2,CASSAQGGHGYTF,TGTGCCAGCAGCGCACAGGGGGGGCATGGCTACACCTTC
many,NA,TRBV3-1,TRBJ2-1,CASSPLSGGAYNEQFF,TGTGCCAGCAGCCCACTTAGCGGCGGGGCCTACAATGAGCAGTTCTTC
many,NA,TRBV29-1,TRBJ1-1,CSAGEGLGEAFF,TGCAGCGCCGGAGAGGGATTAGGTGAAGCTTTCTTT
NA,TRBD1,TRBV12-3/TRBV12-4,TRBJ2-6,CASSQTGGGPSGANVLTF,TGTGCCAGCAGTCAGACAGGGGGCGGTCCCTCTGGGGCCAACGTCCTGACTTTC
few,NA,TRBV29-1,TRBJ2-7,CSVEDDSRSYEQYF,TGCAGCGTTGAAGATGACTCTAGGTCATACGAGCAGTACTTC
few,TRBD2,TRBV6-2/TRBV6-3,TRBJ2-3,CASSRRLAGVADTQYF,TGTGCCAGCAGTAGACGACTAGCGGGAGTCGCAGATACGCAGTATTTT
few,NA,TRBV14,TRBJ2-2,CASSDDKWNTGELFF,TGTGCCAGCAGCGACGACAAGTGGAACACCGGGGAGCTGTTTTTT
NA,NA,TRBV5-6,TRBJ1-1,CASRRSMNTEAFF,TGTGCCAGCAGGCGGAGTATGAACACTGAAGCTTTCTTT
few,TRBD2,TRBV9,TRBJ2-5,CASSAALLAGETQYF,TGTGCCAGCAGCGCTGCCCTTCTAGCGGGAGAGACCCAGTACTTC
many,TRBD2,TRBV7-6,TRBJ2-1,CASSATLAGVVNEQFF,TGTGCCAGCAGCGCCACACTAGCGGGAGTGGTCAATGAGCAGTTCTTC
few,NA,TRBV12-3/TRBV12-4,TRBJ2-3,CASCSSSSTDTQYF,TGTGCCAGCTGTAGTTCCTCAAGCACAGATACGCAGTATTTT
many,NA,TRBV27,TRBJ2-3,CASKGMGAVTDTQYF,TGTGCCAGCAAGGGGATGGGTGCTGTCACAGATACGCAGTATTTT
few,NA,TRBV24-1,TRBJ2-1,CATSDPSPHLAKEQFF,TGTGCCACCAGTGATCCCTCGCCCCATCTTGCTAAGGAGCAGTTCTTC
NA,TRBD2,TRBV28,TRBJ2-7,CATVSSGRSPYEQYF,TGTGCCACCGTAAGTAGCGGGCGTAGTCCCTACGAGCAGTACTTC
many,NA,TRBV14,TRBJ2-1,CASSQGLARGSEQFF,TGTGCCAGCAGCCAAGGGTTAGCGCGGGGCAGTGAGCAGTTCTTC
NA,TRBD1,TRBV6-6,TRBJ1-4,CASSRRSDRADEKLFF,TGTGCCAGCAGTAGGAGGTCGGACAGGGCAGATGAAAAACTGTTTTTT
NA,TRBD2,TRBV28,TRBJ2-1,CASSFRPGLGEGEQFF,TGTGCCAGCAGTTTTCGACCGGGACTAGGGGAAGGTGAGCAGTTCTTC
few,NA,TRBV25-1,TRBJ2-4,CASSGVFSAGVDIQYF,TGTGCCAGCAGTGGTGTCTTTTCTGCAGGGGTGGACATTCAGTACTTC
few,NA,TRBV28,TRBJ2-5,CASSSPPAETQYF,TGTGCCAGCAGTTCCCCCCCCGCGGAGACCCAGTACTTC
few,NA,TRBV4-2,TRBJ1-2,CASSPSTRGDYGYTF,TGTGCCAGCAGCCCTTCCACGAGGGGAGATTATGGCTACACCTTC
few,TRBD1,TRBV30,TRBJ2-7,CARGGRGTYEQYF,TGTGCCAGAGGGGGCAGGGGGACCTACGAGCAGTACTTC
many,TRBD2,TRBV24-1,TRBJ2-1,CATSLAGGLTNEQFF,TGTGCCACCAGCCTTGCGGGAGGACTCACCAATGAGCAGTTCTTC
few,TRBD1,TRBV19,TRBJ2-7,CASSLDRAQEQYF,TGTGCCAGTAGTCTCGACAGGGCCCAGGAGCAGTACTTC
NA,TRBD1,TRBV5-1,TRBJ1-5,CASSSTGGPNQPQHF,TGCGCCAGCAGCTCAACAGGGGGACCCAATCAGCCCCAGCATTTT
few,NA,TRBV7-2,TRBJ1-1,CASSLSAPLNTEAFF,TGTGCCAGCAGCTTATCCGCACCTTTGAACACTGAAGCTTTCTTT
few,TRBD1,TRBV7-2,TRBJ2-1,CATGSGQSYNEQFF,TGTGCCACCGGATCGGGACAGTCCTACAATGAGCAGTTCTTC
NA,NA,TRBV2,TRBJ2-4,CASSESGVDIQYF,TGTGCCAGCAGTGAAAGCGGCGTGGACATTCAGTACTTC
NA,NA,TRBV24-1,TRBJ2-1,CATNPGGPLEQFF,TGTGCCACCAACCCTGGTGGGCCACTTGAGCAGTTCTTC
NA,TRBD2,TRBV4-1,TRBJ2-1,CASRLLAGTHNEQFF,TGCGCCAGCAGGCTTCTAGCGGGAACCCACAATGAGCAGTTCTTC
few,NA,TRBV29-1,TRBJ2-3,CSVEGGSSTDTQYF,TGCAGCGTTGAAGGGGGGAGTAGCACAGATACGCAGTATTTT
NA,TRBD1,TRBV11-1,TRBJ2-2,CASSPRTGNTGELFF,TGTGCCAGCAGCCCCCGGACAGGAAACACCGGGGAGCTGTTTTTT
NA,NA,TRBV18,TRBJ1-5,CASSPSGNSNQPQHF,TGTGCCAGCTCACCTTCCGGGAATAGCAATCAGCCCCAGCATTTT